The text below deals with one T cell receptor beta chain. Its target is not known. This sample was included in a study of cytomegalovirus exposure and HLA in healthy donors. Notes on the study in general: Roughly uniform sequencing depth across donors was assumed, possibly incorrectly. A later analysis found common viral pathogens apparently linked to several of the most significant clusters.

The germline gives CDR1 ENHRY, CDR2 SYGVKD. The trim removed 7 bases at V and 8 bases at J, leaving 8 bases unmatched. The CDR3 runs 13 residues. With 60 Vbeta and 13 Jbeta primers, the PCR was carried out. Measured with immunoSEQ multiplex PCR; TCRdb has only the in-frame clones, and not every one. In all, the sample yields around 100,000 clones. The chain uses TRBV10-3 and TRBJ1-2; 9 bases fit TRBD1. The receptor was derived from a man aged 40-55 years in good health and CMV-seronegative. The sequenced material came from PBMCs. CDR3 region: CAITPGQGLGYTF. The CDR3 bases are TGTGCCATCACTCCGGGACAGGGCCTCGGCTACACCTTC.